The entry that follows covers one TCR beta chain sequence. Its antigen is unknown. V was shortened by 10 bases and J by 1 base, with 13 bases between the two germline ends. This CDR3 region has 13 residues. Germline V gene lookup returns CDR1 MNHNY and CDR2 SVGAGI (reference sequence). The protocol was immunoSEQ multiplex PCR, while the TCRdb copy is restricted to in-frame clones and leaves out a portion. The sample lists more than 20,000 clones; over 75% were seen once. The data are from a study of CD4+ T cells in melanoma. Study-level results: A reported correlation linked neoantigen-specific CD4+ T cells to CD8+, macrophage and B cell function. In melanoma, neoantigen-specific CD4+ T cells reportedly differed in differentiation state.

Sequencing input: cells from a culture (not recorded whether cultured in vitro). The TCR comes from a human donor with melanoma. The chain uses TRBV6-6 and TRBJ1-1, with unresolved D. CDR3 coding DNA: TGTGCCACTAGGTGGGGTGGGAACACTGAAGCTTTCTTT. This gives the protein CATRWGGNTEAFF.